This TCR beta chain stems from a study of cytomegalovirus exposure and HLA in healthy donors. Though probably carrying unrecorded immune exposures, donors were nominally healthy at sampling. Study results and caveats: In a later analysis, V- and J-gene trimming of beta chains associated with a DCLRE1C missense variant, replicated independently.

About this clone: The antigen remains unidentified.

Researchers ran the PCR with 60 Vbeta and 13 Jbeta primers. The data were produced by immunoSEQ multiplex PCR, yet TCRdb's version contains in-frame clones alone and is incomplete. The table includes 85,000 to 100,000 clones, under 80% detected once. The CDR3 extends over 15 amino acids. V lost 0 bases and J 5 bases, leaving 13 bases between the germline ends. Germline-derived CDR1 and CDR2 are SGHVS and FNYEAQ. The rearrangement joins TRBV7-6 to TRBJ2-5; possible D gene TRBD2, 6 bases. The material sequenced was PBMCs. The sequence was collected from a human donor in good health. CDR3 sequence (DNA): TGTGCCAGCAGCTTAGCGAAACTGGCGGGGGAGACCCAGTACTTC. Its protein is CASSLAKLAGETQYF.